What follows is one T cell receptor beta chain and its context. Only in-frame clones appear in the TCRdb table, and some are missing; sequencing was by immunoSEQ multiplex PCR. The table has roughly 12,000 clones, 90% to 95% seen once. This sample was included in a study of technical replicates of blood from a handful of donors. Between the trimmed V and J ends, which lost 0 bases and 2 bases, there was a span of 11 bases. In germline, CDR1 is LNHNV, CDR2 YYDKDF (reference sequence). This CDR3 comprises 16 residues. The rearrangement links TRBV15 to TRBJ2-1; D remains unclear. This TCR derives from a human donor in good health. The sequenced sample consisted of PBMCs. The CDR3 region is CATSRDSSVPYNEQFF. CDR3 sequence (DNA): TGTGCCACCAGCAGAGATTCCAGCGTTCCCTACAATGAGCAGTTCTTC.